The rows below give T cell receptor beta chains drawn from one sample of a study of CXCR3-negative and CXCR3-positive naive CD8 T cells. TCRdb reprocessed the 5' RACE reads; each CDR3 protein has one entry and no DNA is given. The table for this sample gives 100,000 to 150,000 distinct CDR3 sequences. Specimen: naive CXCR3- CD8+ T cells from blood. These receptors were obtained from a human donor in good health. Some clones in this sample may be carry-over from other donors' samples. Each CDR3 is given with its conserved first and last residue.

>TRBJ2-1|TRBV29-1
CSVEVNVGTKYNEQFF
>TRBJ2-5|TRBV7-7
CASSYSGGADETQYF
>TRBJ2-7|TRBV5-1
CASSLRTGGVYEQYF
>TRBJ1-2|TRBV6-4
CASSDSGRNYGYTF
>TRBJ2-1|TRBV5-1
CASSGTSGGPYNEQFF
>TRBJ1-1|TRBV4-1
CASGQGAQNTEAFF
>TRBJ2-1|TRBV29-1
CSVKSGSSYNEQFF
>TRBJ1-3|TRBV29-1
CSVEEWTVEGSGNTIYF
>TRBJ1-2|TRBV29-1
CSVEYWTGGTYGYTF
>TRBJ2-7|TRBV7-9
CASSLDTTGVYYEQYF
>TRBJ2-3|TRBV21-1
CASSREVKIQIGDTQYF
>TRBJ2-5|TRBV21-1
CASIQQGPDQETQYF
>TRBJ2-7|TRBV6-5
CASSYSLGVEQYF
>TRBJ2-2|TRBV2
CASSETDSNANTGELFF
>TRBJ1-3|TRBV28
CASSFYKAISSGNTIYF
>TRBJ2-7|TRBV3-1
CASSAQGQGMDEQYF
>TRBJ1-1|TRBV7-2
CASSLAYSNTEAFF
>TRBJ2-6|TRBV21-1
CASSKGGRGVSLGANVLTF
>TRBJ2-7|TRBV4-2
CASSQAASDRDLSYEQYF
>TRBJ2-1|TRBV7-9
CASSPTRTSGGPDSSYNEQFF
>TRBJ2-3|TRBV4-3
CASSQRLGGGRADTQYF
>TRBJ2-1|TRBV7-6
CASSTGKGGATYNEQFF
>TRBJ2-7|TRBV9
CASSSTGQVYEQYF
>TRBJ2-3|TRBV7-9
CASSSSVTQYF
>TRBJ1-1|TRBV7-2
CASSLGDLFDGAFF
>TRBJ2-1|TRBV12-3/TRBV12-4
CASSPPRDEQFF
>TRBJ1-4|TRBV29-1
CSATGVGKLFF
>TRBJ1-5|TRBV4-1
CASSPATGNQTQHF